This T cell receptor beta chain was recovered during a study of cytomegalovirus exposure and HLA in healthy donors. Whole-study findings and limits: The study recorded about 150 TCR beta chains that were cytomegalovirus-associated. In vitro confirmation showed a few CMV-associated chains to be CMV antigen specific. Across all donors, roughly uniform sequencing depth was an assumption of the presence/absence analyses. Usually a TCR sequence was rare, but some public TCRs were found in many donors.

Germline CDR1 and CDR2: MNHEY and SVGAGI. The CDR3 runs 16 residues. V lost 4 bases and J lost 9; bases outside the gene matches: 9. This PCR relied on a set of 60 Vbeta primers and 13 Jbeta primers. TCRdb's table, derived via immunoSEQ multiplex PCR, lists solely in-frame clones and lacks some. The profile covers around 210,000 clones, with roughly 81% appearing a single time and 0.2% to 0.25% taken by the ten largest. Of note for this clone: What it binds is not known.

The sample taken for sequencing was PBMCs. The clonotype comes from a girl aged 2 to 9 in good health and CMV-seronegative. This rearrangement joins TRBV6-5 to TRBJ2-3; 14 positions match TRBD2. DNA of the CDR3: TGTGCCAGCAGTTCCCCGGGACTAGCGGGAGTTGGGACGCAGTATTTT. It encodes CASSSPGLAGVGTQYF.